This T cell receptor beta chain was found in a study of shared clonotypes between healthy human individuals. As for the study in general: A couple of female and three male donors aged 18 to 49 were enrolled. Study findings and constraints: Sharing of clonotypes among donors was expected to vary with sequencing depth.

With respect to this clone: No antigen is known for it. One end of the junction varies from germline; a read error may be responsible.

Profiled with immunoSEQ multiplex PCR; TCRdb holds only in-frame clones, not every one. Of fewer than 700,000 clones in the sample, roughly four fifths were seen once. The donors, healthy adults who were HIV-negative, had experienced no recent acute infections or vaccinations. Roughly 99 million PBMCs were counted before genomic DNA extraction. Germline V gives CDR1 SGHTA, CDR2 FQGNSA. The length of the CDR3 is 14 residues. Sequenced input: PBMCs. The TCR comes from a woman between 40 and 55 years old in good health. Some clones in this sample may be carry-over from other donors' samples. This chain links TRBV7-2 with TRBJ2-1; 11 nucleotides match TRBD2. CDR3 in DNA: TGTGCCAGCAGCATAGCGGGAGGGCTCGATGAGCAGTTCTTC. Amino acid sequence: CASSIAGGLDEQFF.